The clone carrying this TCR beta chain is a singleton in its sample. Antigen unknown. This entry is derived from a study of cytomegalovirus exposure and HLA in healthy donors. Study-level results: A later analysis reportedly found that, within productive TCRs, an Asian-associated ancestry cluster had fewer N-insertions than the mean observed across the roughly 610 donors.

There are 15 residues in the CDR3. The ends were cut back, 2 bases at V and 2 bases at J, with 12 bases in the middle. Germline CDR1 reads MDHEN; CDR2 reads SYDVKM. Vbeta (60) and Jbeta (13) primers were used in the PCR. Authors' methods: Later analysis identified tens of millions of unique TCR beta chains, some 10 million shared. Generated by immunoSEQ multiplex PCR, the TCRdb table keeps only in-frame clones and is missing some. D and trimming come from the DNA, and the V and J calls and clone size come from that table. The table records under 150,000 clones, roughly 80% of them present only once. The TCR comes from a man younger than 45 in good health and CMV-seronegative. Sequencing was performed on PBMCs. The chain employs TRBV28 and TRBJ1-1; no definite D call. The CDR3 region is CASSLSEGFNTEAFF. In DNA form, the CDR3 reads TGTGCCAGCAGTTTAAGTGAGGGTTTCAACACTGAAGCTTTCTTT. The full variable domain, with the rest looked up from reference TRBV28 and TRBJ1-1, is DVKVTQSSRYLVKRTGEKVFLECVQDMDHENMFWYRQDPGLGLRLIYFSYDVKMKEKGDIPEGYSVSREKKERFSLILESASTNQTSMYLCASSLSEGFNTEAFFGQGTRLTVV.